Listed here are 2 T cell receptor beta chains from one sample, sequenced in a study of cytomegalovirus exposure and HLA in healthy donors. The PCR was carried out with 60 Vbeta primers and 13 Jbeta primers. Here immunoSEQ multiplex PCR was the method, and the copy in TCRdb shows in-frame clones only, minus some. The table records over 150,000 clones, roughly nine tenths of them present only once. The sample taken for sequencing was PBMCs. All receptors come from a girl under three years old in good health and CMV-seronegative.

This rearrangement joins TRBV23-1 to TRBJ1-5; D is possibly TRBD1 (5 bases). TRBV23-1 is classed as an ORF, of uncertain function. This CDR3 comprises 15 residues. The V gene lost 7 bases and the J gene lost 3 bases, with 16 bases spanning the gap. CDR3 in DNA: TGCGCCAGCAAAGACCAAGGACAAAACAATCAGCCCCAGCATTTT. Encoded protein: CASKDQGQNNQPQHF.

This clone came up once. This sequence joins TRBV7-2 and TRBJ1-3, with D possibly matching TRBD1 (5 bases). Germline V lookup: CDR1 SGHTA, CDR2 FQGNSA. There are 14 residues in the CDR3. Trimming removed 1 base at V and 9 bases at J, with 13 bases between. CDR3 in amino acids: CASSLDGRAGTIYF. The CDR3 DNA is TGTGCCAGCAGCTTAGATGGCAGGGCCGGCACCATATATTTT. Drawing the rest from reference TRBV7-2 and TRBJ1-3, the complete variable domain is GAGVSQSPSNKVTEKGKDVELRCDPISGHTALYWYRQSLGQGLEFLIYFQGNSAPDKSGLPSDRFSAERTGGSVSTLTIQRTQQEDSAVYLCASSLDGRAGTIYFGEGSWLTVV.